The T cell receptor beta chain described here comes from a study of blood T cell repertoires in COVID-19. Study-level background: Both acute and convalescent COVID-19 samples were obtained from the United States, Italy and Spain.

Enrolment of Seattle patients took place during active infection, and they were followed longitudinally. Germline V gene data show CDR1 as MGHDK and CDR2 as SYGVNS. The CDR3 length is 15 residues. Deletions cut 2 bases from V and 0 bases from J, with 8 bases between. Some clones are missing from TCRdb's copy, which holds only in-frame ones; the method was immunoSEQ multiplex PCR. The repertoire holds roughly 110,000 clones, approximately 89% seen once, with 5% to 6.5% in the top ten. The genes are TRBV25-1 and TRBJ1-3, with no clear D. Source material: peripheral blood. This receptor was taken from a woman aged 55-69 years with COVID-19, enrolled during active disease. This CDR3 is CASSEGVYSGNTIYF. The CDR3 coding sequence is TGTGCCAGCAGTGAAGGAGTCTACTCTGGAAACACCATATATTTT. Drawing the rest from reference TRBV25-1 and TRBJ1-3, the complete variable domain is EADIYQTPRYLVIGTGKKITLECSQTMGHDKMYWYQQDPGMELHLIHYSYGVNSTEKGDLSSESTVSRIRTEHFPLTLESARPSHTSQYLCASSEGVYSGNTIYFGEGSWLTVV.